This T cell receptor beta chain emerged from a study of OX40 agonist ivuxolimab in advanced cancers. The repertoire was sequenced with immunoSEQ multiplex PCR; TCRdb's copy has only in-frame clones and lacks some. In the table there are approximately 60,000 clones, 84% of which are singletons. This clone was counted only a few times. Germline values: CDR1 SGHTA, CDR2 FQGTGA. Deletions cut 2 bases from V and 3 bases from J, with 13 bases between. The CDR3 has 15 residues. The TCR comes from an adult with an advanced solid tumor such as melanoma, head and neck, liver or kidney cancer. The source material was CD4+ or CD8+ T cells sorted from blood, sampled in a trial of the OX40 agonist ivuxolimab. This chain connects TRBV7-3 to TRBJ1-2, with D possibly TRBD1 on 6 matching bases. CDR3 DNA sequence: TGTGCCAGCAGCTTAGACGGGACATATGACTATGGCTACACCTTC. The encoded protein is CASSLDGTYDYGYTF.